Presented here are 12 T cell receptor beta chains from one specimen sequenced in a study of vaccination and CD4 T cells after COVID-19 (dated by TCRdb to 2021 to 2024). This sample's treatment or condition label indicates: approximately 11-day PBMC culture with coronavirus spike peptide pools or control peptides (ViraFEST assay). No antigen has been assigned to these receptors. Library preparation used PCR. Sequenced using an Illumina iSeq 100. TCR sequencing of DNA from cultured CD4+ T cells used the Oncomine TCR Beta short-read assay at the Johns Hopkins FTIC core. Using fastp trimming at Q25 and MiXCR clonotype assembly, TCRdb reanalyzed the public sequencing data and kept in-frame beta chains. Each CDR3 protein appears once, grouped with its most common genes and DNA. The sample contains fewer than 9,000 distinct CDR3 sequences, 15% to 25% of them found a single time. Over 20% of the sample is held by the ten biggest clonotypes.

The sequencing used CD4+ T cells from blood, cultured in vitro, collected after SARS-CoV-2 vaccination. The receptors were gathered from a human donor who had recovered from COVID-19.

The chain employs TRBV28 and TRBJ2-1, with 11 bases lining up with TRBD2. The CDR3 runs to 16 residues. The germline gives CDR1 MDHEN, CDR2 SYDVKM. The V and J ends lost 6 bases and 4 bases, in that order; junction bases with no gene match: 8. Here the CDR3 DNA reads TGTGCCAGCAGCTCCACTCCTAGCGGGGGGTACAATGAGCAGTTCTTC. This gives the protein CASSSTPSGGYNEQFF.

CDR3 bases: TGTGCCAGCAGTGAAGCGAGCCAGATACAATCCGGCTACACCTTC. It codes for CASSEASQIQSGYTF. The genes are TRBV2 and TRBJ1-2, with D unresolved. Trimming removed 0 bases at V and 8 bases at J, with 16 bases between. Germline V gene data show CDR1 as SNHLY and CDR2 as FYNNEI. This CDR3 contains 15 residues.

This chain joins TRBV9 and TRBJ2-5, with 8 bases matching TRBD1. The junction had 6 bases not matched to a gene; V was cut back by 4 bases and J by 4 bases. The CDR3 is 14 residues long. Germline CDR1 and CDR2: SGDLS and YYNGEE. This chain's CDR3 is CASSPGQGGETQYF. As DNA, the CDR3 is TGTGCCAGCAGCCCTGGACAGGGAGGAGAGACCCAGTACTTC.

This clonotype was counted at least ten times. This chain links TRBV7-9 with TRBJ2-5, with 15 bases identical to TRBD2. This CDR3 region has 17 residues. The V segment lost 1 base and the J segment 4 bases; nucleotides outside the gene matches: 4. Germline V lookup: CDR1 SEHNR, CDR2 FQNEAQ (reference sequence). The CDR3 nucleotides are TGTGCCAGCAGCTTAGAGGGACTAGCGGGAGGTGGAGAGACCCAGTACTTC. This sequence encodes CASSLEGLAGGGETQYF.

This sequence joins TRBV12-3 or TRBV12-4 and TRBJ1-5; D might be TRBD1 (5 bases). V was pared by 7 bases and J by 4 bases, with 20 bases between. CDR3 length equals 16 residues. The CDR3 here is CASTRGGGSRNQPQHF. The CDR3 nucleotides read TGTGCCAGCACCCGGGGGGGTGGATCCCGAAATCAGCCCCAGCATTTT.

This clonotype occurred a few times. The chain uses TRBV6-1 and TRBJ2-2; D possibly corresponds to TRBD1 (5 bases). The CDR3 is 16 residues long. Deletions cut 5 bases from V and 0 bases from J, with 13 bases between. The V gene's germline CDR1 is MNHNS and CDR2 SASEGT. CDR3 sequence reads: CASSPQGRANTGELFF. CDR3 in DNA: TGTGCCAGCAGTCCCCAGGGTAGAGCGAACACCGGGGAGCTGTTTTTT.

This clonotype was found a few times. The chain joins TRBV28 to TRBJ1-1; D unclear. Germline V gene sequence: CDR1 MDHEN, CDR2 SYDVKM. The CDR3 runs to 15 residues. With 5 bases removed from V and 0 bases from J, the gap between germline ends came to 13 bases. The CDR3 region has the DNA TGTGCCAGCAGTCCCCCTGCTCGGATGAACACTGAAGCTTTCTTT. Translation: CASSPPARMNTEAFF.

This clonotype was seen a few times. The rearrangement uses TRBV11-2 and TRBJ2-7; 8 positions agree with TRBD1. V shed 5 bases, J shed 0 bases, and the junction held 3 bases outside the gene matches. This CDR3 has 14 amino acids. Germline CDR1 reads SGHAT; CDR2 reads FQNNGV. The chain's CDR3 is CASSPDRDSYEQYF. The CDR3 nucleotides are TGTGCCAGCAGCCCGGACAGGGACTCCTACGAGCAGTACTTC.

This clonotype came up a few times. The chain combines TRBV19 with TRBJ1-2; TRBD1 aligns across 7 bases. Germline V gene sequence: CDR1 LNHDA, CDR2 SQIVND (reference sequence). This CDR3 region has 15 residues. Trimming at V came to 0 bases and at J to 3 bases, leaving 4 bases not matched to a gene. The CDR3 DNA is TGTGCCAGTAGTATAGAAGGGGGCGCATACTATGGCTACACCTTC. Protein sequence: CASSIEGGAYYGYTF.

The sample holds many counts of this clonotype. This rearrangement joins TRBV20-1 to TRBJ1-2; D not resolved. The CDR3 totals 12 residues. Germline V gives CDR1 DFQATT, CDR2 SNEGSKA (reference sequence). V lost 0 bases, J lost 2 bases, and 4 bases lay in between. In DNA, the CDR3 is TGCAGTGCTAGAGATTGGAACTATGGCTACACCTTC. Protein product: CSARDWNYGYTF.

This rearrangement joins TRBV7-7 to TRBJ2-3, with a possible D match to TRBD2 (6 bases). Germline loops: CDR1 SSHAT, CDR2 FNYEAQ (reference sequence). V shed 5 bases and J shed 5 bases, with 17 bases lying between them. The CDR3 runs 15 residues. For the CDR3, the DNA is TGTGCCAGCAGCCCTGGGACTTCCCAGCAAGATACGCAGTATTTT. Translation gives CASSPGTSQQDTQYF.

This clonotype qualifies as medium-sized (0.01 to 0.1%). The chain recombines TRBV7-6 with TRBJ1-5; 7 bases agree with TRBD1. The CDR3 has 16 amino acids. Germline lookup yields CDR1 SGHVS and CDR2 FNYEAQ. The ends lost 5 bases at V and 0 bases at J; junction bases unmatched: 7. CDR3 region: CASSPETGLSNQPQHF. The CDR3 DNA reads TGTGCCAGCAGCCCCGAGACAGGGCTTAGCAATCAGCCCCAGCATTTT.